A selection of T cell receptor beta chains follows, all from one sample in a study of blood T cell repertoires in COVID-19. The repertoire was sequenced with immunoSEQ multiplex PCR; TCRdb's copy has only in-frame clones and lacks some. The sample lists about 130,000 clones; roughly 80% were seen once. The sample was PBMCs or T cells enriched from blood (not recorded which). These receptors were collected from a man between 45 and 60 years old who had recovered from COVID-19. Both conserved end residues are part of each CDR3. D genes are given only for firm matches. Only part of the rows carry a size: once, few, many, or a class if the clone is expanded.

NA	NA	TRBJ2-2	TRBV7-7	TGTGCTAGCAGCCCCTTACCGGGGGTTCCGAACACCGGGGAGCTGTTTTTT	CASSPLPGVPNTGELFF
NA	TRBD2	TRBJ2-6	TRBV27	TGTGCCAGCAACGCGCGGGGGTCTGGGGCCAACGTCCTGACTTTC	CASNARGSGANVLTF
few	NA	TRBJ2-7	TRBV19	TGTGCCAGTAGTAGACAGGTGGGGGACGAGCAGTACTTC	CASSRQVGDEQYF
NA	TRBD1	TRBJ1-6	TRBV2	TGTGCCAGCAGCGAGGGACAGGGAGTTTGGTCACCCCTCCACTTT	CASSEGQGVWSPLHF
NA	NA	TRBJ1-1	TRBV7-2	TGTGCCAGCAGCTTCTGGGGCGGAATGGACACTGAAGCTTTCTTT	CASSFWGGMDTEAFF
NA	TRBD1	TRBJ2-1	TRBV9	TGTGCCAGCAGCGTAGTGACAGGGGGCTACAATGAGCAGTTCTTC	CASSVVTGGYNEQFF
once	TRBD2	TRBJ2-2	TRBV5-1	TGCGCCAGCAGCTTGGCCCCGGGGGGGGCAACCGGGGAGCTGTTTTTT	CASSLAPGGATGELFF
NA	NA	TRBJ1-2	TRBV6-5	TGTGCCAGCAGTTATATCAGGGCTGACTATGGCTACACCTTC	CASSYIRADYGYTF
NA	TRBD1	TRBJ1-2	TRBV5-1	TGCGCCAGCAGCTTGGGCCCCGGGACAGGGGTTTCGGATGGCTACACCTTC	CASSLGPGTGVSDGYTF
NA	TRBD1	TRBJ1-5	TRBV29-1	TGCAGCGTTGAAGAAGGGACAGGGGGCGCGGGCAATCAGCCCCAGCATTTT	CSVEEGTGGAGNQPQHF
NA	TRBD1	TRBJ1-1	TRBV18	TGTGCCAGCTCAATAACCGGGACAGGGGGCGAATCTTTCTTT	CASSITGTGGESFF
few	NA	TRBJ2-7	TRBV19	TGTGCCAGTAGTATCTCCCCCCAGGGAATCTACGAGCAGTACTTC	CASSISPQGIYEQYF
NA	TRBD2	TRBJ2-3	TRBV19	TGTGCCAGTAGTACGGGACTAGATTTGACAGATACGCAGTATTTT	CASSTGLDLTDTQYF
NA	TRBD1	TRBJ2-1	TRBV27	TGTGCCAGCAGTCCCTGGACAGGGAGGAATGAGCAGTTCTTC	CASSPWTGRNEQFF
NA	NA	TRBJ1-5	TRBV9	TGTGCCAGCAGGGGAGGGGGGCGTCAGCCCCAGCATTTT	CASRGGGRQPQHF
few	NA	TRBJ1-5	TRBV7-8	TGTGCCAGCAGCTTACGGGGGAAAGGGGATCAGCCCCAGCATTTT	CASSLRGKGDQPQHF
NA	NA	TRBJ1-4	TRBV25-1	TGTGCCAGCACCGGTGGGCCCTCTGCAACTAATGAAAAACTGTTTTTT	CASTGGPSATNEKLFF
NA	NA	TRBJ1-5	TRBV24-1	TGTGCCACCAGTGATACTACAAGGCCGAATCAGCCCCAGCATTTT	CATSDTTRPNQPQHF
NA	TRBD2	TRBJ2-5	TRBV6-2/TRBV6-3	TGTGCCAGCAGTTCGGCGGGAGGGTCAGAGACCCAGTACTTC	CASSSAGGSETQYF
NA	NA	TRBJ2-1	TRBV5-1	TGCGCCAGCAGCTTGTACGGGGGTAACTACAATGAGCAGTTCTTC	CASSLYGGNYNEQFF
NA	TRBD1	TRBJ1-5	TRBV2	TGTGCCAGCAGTGCGACAGGGGCCGGGGGCAATCAGCCCCAGCATTTT	CASSATGAGGNQPQHF
NA	NA	TRBJ2-5	TRBV6-2/TRBV6-3	TGTGCCAGCAGTTACACGACCCCTCTAGGGGTTCAAGAGACCCAGTACTTC	CASSYTTPLGVQETQYF
NA	TRBD2	TRBJ2-3	TRBV11-3	TGTGCCAGCAGCCAAGGGACTAGCGGGAGTAGAGATACGCAGTATTTT	CASSQGTSGSRDTQYF
NA	TRBD1	TRBJ2-1	TRBV24-1	TGTGCCACCAGTGATGACGACAGGGGATGGTTCTTC	CATSDDDRGWFF